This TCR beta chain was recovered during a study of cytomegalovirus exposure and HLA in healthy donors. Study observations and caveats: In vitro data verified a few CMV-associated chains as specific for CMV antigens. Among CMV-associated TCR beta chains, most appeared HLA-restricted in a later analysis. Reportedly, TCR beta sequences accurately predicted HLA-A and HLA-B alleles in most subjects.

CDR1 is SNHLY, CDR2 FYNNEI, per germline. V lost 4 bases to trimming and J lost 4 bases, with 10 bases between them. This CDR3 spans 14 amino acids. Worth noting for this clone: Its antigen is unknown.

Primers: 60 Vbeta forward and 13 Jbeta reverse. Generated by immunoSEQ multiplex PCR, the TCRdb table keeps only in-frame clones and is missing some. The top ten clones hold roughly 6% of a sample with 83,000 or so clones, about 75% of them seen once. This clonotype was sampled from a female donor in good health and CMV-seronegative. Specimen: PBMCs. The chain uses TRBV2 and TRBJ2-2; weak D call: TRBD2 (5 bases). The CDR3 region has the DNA TGTGCCAGCAGTGGAAGCGGAACCACCGGGGAGCTGTTTTTT. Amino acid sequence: CASSGSGTTGELFF. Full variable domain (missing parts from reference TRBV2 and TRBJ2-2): EPEVTQTPSHQVTQMGQEVILRCVPISNHLYFYWYRQILGQKVEFLVSFYNNEISEKSEIFDDQFSVERPDGSNFTLKIRSTKLEDSAMYFCASSGSGTTGELFFGEGSRLTVL.